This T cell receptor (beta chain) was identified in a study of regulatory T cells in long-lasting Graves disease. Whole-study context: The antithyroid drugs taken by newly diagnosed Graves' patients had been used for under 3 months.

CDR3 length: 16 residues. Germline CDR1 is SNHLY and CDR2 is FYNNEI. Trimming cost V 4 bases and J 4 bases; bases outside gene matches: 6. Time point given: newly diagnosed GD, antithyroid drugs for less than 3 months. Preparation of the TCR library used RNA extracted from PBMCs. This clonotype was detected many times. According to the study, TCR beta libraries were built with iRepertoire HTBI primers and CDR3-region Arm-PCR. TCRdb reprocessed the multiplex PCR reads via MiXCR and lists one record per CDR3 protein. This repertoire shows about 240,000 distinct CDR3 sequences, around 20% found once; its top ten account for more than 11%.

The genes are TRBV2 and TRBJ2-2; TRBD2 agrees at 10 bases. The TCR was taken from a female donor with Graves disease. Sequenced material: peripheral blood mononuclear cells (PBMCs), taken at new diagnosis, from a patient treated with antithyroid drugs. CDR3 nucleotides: TGTGCCAGCAGTGTTCTAGCGGGAGTGGGCACCGGGGAGCTGTTTTTT. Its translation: CASSVLAGVGTGELFF.